The clone carrying this TCR beta chain was seen a single time. This record comes from a study of blood T cell repertoires in COVID-19. Study in general: T cells, B-cell-depleted T cells, or PBMCs provided the cDNA or gDNA that served as material.

The CDR3 covers 12 residues. The ends were cut back, 7 bases at V and 6 bases at J, with 10 bases in the middle. Germline lookup yields CDR1 LNHDA and CDR2 SQIVND (reference sequence). Participant-given clinical history determined each cohort assignment. Recovered participants had two consecutive negative NP/OP PCR tests, healthcare professional clearance, or symptom resolution. Per the authors' pipeline: Estimated nucleated cell counts came from reference gene primer amplification. Sequencing was performed with immunoSEQ multiplex PCR; in TCRdb, only in-frame clones are kept and a portion is missing. That table furnishes V, J and clone size, whereas the DNA furnished D and trimming. The sample has roughly 250,000 clones, about 83% seen once.

The chain uses TRBV19 and TRBJ1-5; a possible D gene is TRBD1 (5 bases). This TCR was sampled from a woman aged 45-65 years who had recovered from COVID-19. The material sequenced was PBMCs or T cells enriched from blood (not recorded which). This CDR3 reads CASTRGFQPQHF. In DNA form, the CDR3 reads TGTGCCAGTACCCGGGGGTTTCAGCCCCAGCATTTT.